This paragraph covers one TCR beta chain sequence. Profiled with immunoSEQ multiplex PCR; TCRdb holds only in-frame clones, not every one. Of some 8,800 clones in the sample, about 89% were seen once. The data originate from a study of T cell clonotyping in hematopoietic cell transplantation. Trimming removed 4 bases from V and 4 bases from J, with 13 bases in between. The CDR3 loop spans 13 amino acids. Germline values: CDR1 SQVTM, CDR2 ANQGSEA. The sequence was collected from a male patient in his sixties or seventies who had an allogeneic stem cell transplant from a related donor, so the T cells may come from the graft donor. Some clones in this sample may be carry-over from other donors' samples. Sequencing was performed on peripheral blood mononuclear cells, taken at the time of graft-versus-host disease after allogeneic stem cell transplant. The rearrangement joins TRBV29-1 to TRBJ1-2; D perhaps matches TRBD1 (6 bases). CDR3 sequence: CSVGEGGSYGYTF. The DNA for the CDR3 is TGCAGCGTTGGGGAAGGGGGGTCCTATGGCTACACCTTC.